This T cell receptor beta chain came from a study of T-cell reconstitution after alpha-beta-depleted transplantation in children. Preparation of the TCRbeta library was carried out with unique molecular identifiers. TCRdb independently ran MiXCR on the PCR reads; one entry per CDR3 protein. The sample records about 120,000 distinct CDR3 sequences, under 30% being singletons. Overall study results and limits: At one year after transplant, newly produced T cells mostly accounted for T-cell counts and diversity. Elevated TCRbeta diversity at day 60 was traced, in some patients, to surviving recipient T cells and thymic progenitors. After transplant, at about two months, alpha-beta T cells were reportedly derived from several hundred expanded graft clones.

V shed 4 bases, J shed 1 base, and the junction held 4 bases outside the gene matches. The CDR3 spans 14 residues. With regard to this clonotype: Its antigen remains unidentified.

Material: PBMCs, mostly from graft donor cells, obtained 180 days after TCRalphabeta/CD19-depleted stem cell transplant. This receptor was taken from a male patient aged 2-15 years who had a stem cell transplant for chronic granulomatous disease, so the T cells may come from the graft donor. The chain combines TRBV12-3 or TRBV12-4 with TRBJ2-7, with 7 bases that match TRBD2. The CDR3 DNA sequence: TGTGCCAGCAGTTCCGGACTAGGTTCCTACGAGCAGTACTTC. Residues: CASSSGLGSYEQYF.